The T cell receptor (beta chain) under discussion was sequenced for a study of T cells after somatic rescue of genetic block (dated by TCRdb to 2020 to 2021). As for the study more broadly: What the study looked at was long-term robustness, specifically in a T-cell system that came about through somatic rescue of a genetic block in T-cell development.

With regard to this clone: Its recognized antigen is unknown. Per-base quality was not reported, and no clone a single base away is much larger than it.

Libraries were constructed by the immunoSEQ multiplex PCR assay. TCRdb re-hosts the immuneACCESS table, in-frame sequences only. Its copies lack some clones; in the studies checked, an unresolved V gene accounts for under half of them, and the cause for the rest is not known. For this sample the table gives tens of thousands of clones, of which approximately 91% were detected only once. The top ten clonotypes cover approximately 2.7% of the sample. V loses 0 bases, J loses 6 bases, and the germline ends lie 11 bases apart. The CDR3 measures 13 amino acids from cysteine to phenylalanine. Only the CDR3 portion is preserved as DNA: 39 bases, with reading frame beginning at the first base. CDR1 and CDR2, per the germline V gene, are SQVTM and ANQGSEA.

The sequence is built from TRBV29-1 and TRBJ1-1, with the D gene not confidently named. This clonotype was sampled from a man aged 30 to 45. The sample taken for sequencing was peripheral blood mononuclear cells (PBMCs). Here is the DNA: TGCAGCGTTGAAGACCCGATTGCGGCTGAAGCTTTCTTT. This sequence encodes CSVEDPIAAEAFF.